A selection of T cell receptor beta chains follows, all from one sample in a study of blood T cell repertoires in COVID-19. TCRdb's copy holds only in-frame clones and misses some; the assay was immunoSEQ multiplex PCR. The data hold around 210,000 clones, with approximately 80% observed a single time. The sequenced material came from peripheral blood. All receptors derive from a woman at least 80 years old with COVID-19, enrolled during active disease. Both conserved end residues are part of each CDR3. The order of the fields is V gene, D gene, clone size, J gene, CDR3 protein, CDR3 DNA. D genes are given only for firm matches. Clone size, where shown, is once, few, many, or a class for clones that have expanded.

>TRBV30|.|.|TRBJ2-7
CAWSPIPRDTPIKQYF
TGTGCCTGGAGTCCGATACCCCGGGACACCCCTATCAAGCAGTACTTC
>TRBV5-1|TRBD2|.|TRBJ2-5
CASSPGGPRQETQYF
TGCGCCAGCAGCCCGGGAGGGCCGAGGCAAGAGACCCAGTACTTC
>TRBV5-1|TRBD1|.|TRBJ1-3
CASSLGDSRSGNTIYF
TGCGCCAGCAGCTTGGGGGACAGCCGCTCTGGAAACACCATATATTTT
>TRBV6-4|.|.|TRBJ1-2
CASRGTKAGYYGYTF
TGTGCCAGCAGAGGGACTAAGGCGGGGTACTATGGCTACACCTTC
>TRBV19|.|.|TRBJ1-3
CASSIAGSGNTIYF
TGTGCCAGTAGTATAGCGGGTTCTGGAAACACCATATATTTT
>TRBV12-3/TRBV12-4|.|once|TRBJ1-1
CASGTRRATEAFF
TGTGCCAGCGGAACCAGGAGGGCCACTGAAGCTTTCTTT
>TRBV5-1|.|.|TRBJ1-1
CASNKGAVNTEAFF
TGCGCCAGCAATAAAGGGGCTGTGAACACTGAAGCTTTCTTT
>TRBV18|.|.|TRBJ2-2
CASSPQQQVSNTGELFF
TGTGCCAGCTCACCCCAACAACAGGTTTCGAACACCGGGGAGCTGTTTTTT
>TRBV6-2/TRBV6-3|.|.|TRBJ1-6
CASSYLQGGSPLHF
TGTGCCAGCAGTTACCTGCAGGGTGGCTCACCCCTCCACTTT
>TRBV27|.|.|TRBJ2-1
CASKGGRLGEQFF
TGTGCCAGCAAGGGCGGACGACTAGGGGAGCAGTTCTTC
>TRBV7-8|.|.|TRBJ1-1
CASSLERLVNTEAFF
TGTGCCAGCAGCCTTGAACGTTTAGTGAACACTGAAGCTTTCTTT
>TRBV27|TRBD1|.|TRBJ1-6
CASSLEGQGLGSSPLHF
TGTGCCAGCAGTTTAGAAGGACAGGGTCTTGGTAGCTCACCCCTCCACTTT
>TRBV7-9|.|few|TRBJ2-3
CASSLEGSTDTQYF
TGTGCCAGCAGCTTGGAGGGCAGCACAGATACGCAGTATTTT
>TRBV11-2|TRBD1|.|TRBJ1-3
CASSILVTGAPGNTIYF
TGTGCCAGCAGCATACTAGTCACAGGGGCCCCTGGAAACACCATATATTTT
>TRBV3-1/TRBV3-2|.|.|TRBJ2-3
CASSELGDTQYF
TGTGCCAGCAGCGAACTTGGAGATACGCAGTATTTT
>TRBV5-1|.|.|TRBJ1-2
CASSLMISVDGYTF
TGCGCCAGCAGCTTGATGATCTCGGTGGATGGCTACACCTTC
>TRBV28|.|.|TRBJ1-5
CATGGGNNQPQHF
TGTGCCACGGGGGGAGGGAACAATCAGCCCCAGCATTTT
>TRBV19|.|.|TRBJ1-5
CASSQEGNQPQHF
TGTGCCAGCAGCCAGGAGGGCAATCAGCCCCAGCATTTT
>TRBV11-2|.|.|TRBJ2-7
CASSLNIAYEQYF
TGTGCCAGCAGCTTAAACATCGCCTACGAGCAGTACTTC
>TRBV6-1|.|.|TRBJ1-5
CASSDYGAGTSQPQHF
TGTGCCAGCAGTGACTATGGGGCAGGTACGTCTCAGCCCCAGCATTTT
>TRBV6-5|.|once|TRBJ2-2
CASKFRGNTGELFF
TGTGCCAGCAAATTTCGGGGGAACACCGGGGAGCTGTTTTTT
>TRBV3-1/TRBV3-2|.|.|TRBJ2-1
CASSSLGSEQFF
TGTGCCAGCAGCTCACTAGGCTCCGAGCAGTTCTTC
>TRBV18|.|.|TRBJ2-5
CASSPTFGGLEETQYF
TGTGCCAGCTCCCCAACCTTCGGGGGATTGGAAGAGACCCAGTACTTC
>TRBV14|.|few|TRBJ2-4
CASSQSQNIQYF
TGTGCCAGCAGCCAATCTCAAAACATTCAGTACTTC
>TRBV28|.|few|TRBJ1-3
CASSSSLGASSGNTIYF
TGTGCCAGCAGTTCCTCCCTAGGGGCAAGCTCTGGAAACACCATATATTTT
>TRBV5-1|TRBD2|.|TRBJ2-7
CASSPLAGGSYEQYF
TGCGCCAGCAGCCCCCTAGCGGGAGGGTCCTACGAGCAGTACTTC
>TRBV5-5|TRBD1|.|TRBJ2-5
CASSPDRGRETQYF
TGTGCCAGCAGCCCCGACAGGGGTCGAGAGACCCAGTACTTC
>TRBV5-6|TRBD2|.|TRBJ2-3
CASSRTSGGVGTDTQYF
TGTGCCAGCAGTCGGACTAGCGGGGGGGTTGGCACAGATACGCAGTATTTT
>TRBV28|TRBD1|.|TRBJ1-6
CASSLAWTGKASPLHF
TGTGCCAGCAGTTTAGCGTGGACAGGGAAGGCTTCACCCCTCCACTTT
>TRBV7-9|TRBD2|.|TRBJ2-1
CASSPLAGGVNEQFF
TGTGCCAGCAGCCCATTAGCGGGGGGCGTCAATGAGCAGTTCTTC
>TRBV9|.|.|TRBJ1-1
CASSVVGQNTEAFF
TGTGCCAGCAGCGTAGTTGGGCAGAACACTGAAGCTTTCTTT
>TRBV2|.|.|TRBJ2-3
CASSPGPDTQYF
TGTGCCAGCAGTCCTGGCCCAGATACGCAGTATTTT
>TRBV14|.|.|TRBJ1-1
CASSKHRGSLEAFF
TGTGCCAGCAGCAAACACCGGGGGTCTCTTGAAGCTTTCTTT
>TRBV29-1|.|.|TRBJ1-1
CSVVGVGGVNTEAFF
TGCAGCGTTGTGGGGGTTGGGGGGGTGAACACTGAAGCTTTCTTT
>TRBV5-1|TRBD2|.|TRBJ2-5
CASSLAGTSGGGQETQYF
TGCGCCAGCAGCTTGGCCGGGACTAGCGGGGGGGGCCAAGAGACCCAGTACTTC
>TRBV28|.|.|TRBJ2-7
CASSTGQNSYEQYF
TGTGCCAGCAGCACCGGACAAAACTCCTACGAGCAGTACTTC
>TRBV19|.|.|TRBJ1-4
CASSGNRGGKLFF
TGTGCCAGTAGTGGGAACCGAGGGGGAAAACTGTTTTTT
>TRBV3-1/TRBV3-2|.|.|TRBJ1-2
CASSQGMTGIYGYTF
TGTGCCAGCAGCCAAGGCATGACGGGGATCTATGGCTACACCTTC